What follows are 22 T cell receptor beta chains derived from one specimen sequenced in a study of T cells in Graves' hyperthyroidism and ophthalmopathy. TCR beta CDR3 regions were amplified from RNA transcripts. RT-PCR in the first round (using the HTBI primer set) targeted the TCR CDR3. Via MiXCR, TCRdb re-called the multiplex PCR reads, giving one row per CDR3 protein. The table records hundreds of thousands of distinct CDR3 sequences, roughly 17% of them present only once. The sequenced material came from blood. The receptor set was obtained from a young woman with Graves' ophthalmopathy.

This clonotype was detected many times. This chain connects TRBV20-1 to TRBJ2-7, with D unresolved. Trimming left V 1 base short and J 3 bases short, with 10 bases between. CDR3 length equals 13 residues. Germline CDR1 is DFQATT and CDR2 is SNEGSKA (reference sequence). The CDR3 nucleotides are TGCAGTGCTAGAGTGAAAAACGACTACGAGCAGTACTTC. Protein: CSARVKNDYEQYF.

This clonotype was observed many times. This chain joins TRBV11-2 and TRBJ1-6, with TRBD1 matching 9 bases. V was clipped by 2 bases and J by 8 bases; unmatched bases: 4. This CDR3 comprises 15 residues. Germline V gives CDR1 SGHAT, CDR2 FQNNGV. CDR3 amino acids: CASSLRTGAHSPLHF. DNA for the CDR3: TGTGCCAGCAGCTTAAGGACAGGGGCTCATTCACCCCTCCACTTT.

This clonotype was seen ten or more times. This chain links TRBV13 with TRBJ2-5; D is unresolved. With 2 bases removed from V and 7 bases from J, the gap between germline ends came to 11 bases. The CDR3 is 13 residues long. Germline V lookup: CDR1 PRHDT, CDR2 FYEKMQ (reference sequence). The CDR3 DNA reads TGTGCCAGCAGCTTAAGTCACATGGGGACCCAGTACTTC. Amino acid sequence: CASSLSHMGTQYF. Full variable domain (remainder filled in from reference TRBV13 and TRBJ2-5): AAGVIQSPRHLIKEKRETATLKCYPIPRHDTVYWYQQGPGQDPQFLISFYEKMQSDKGSIPDRFSAQQFSDYHSELNMSSLELGDSALYFCASSLSHMGTQYFGPGTRLLVL.

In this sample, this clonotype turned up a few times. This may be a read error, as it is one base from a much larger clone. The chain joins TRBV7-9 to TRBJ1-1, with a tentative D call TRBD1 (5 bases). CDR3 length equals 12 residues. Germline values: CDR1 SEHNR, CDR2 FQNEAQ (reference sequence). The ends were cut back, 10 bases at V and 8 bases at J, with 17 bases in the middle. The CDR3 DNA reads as TGTGCCATCCCCCGGGGGGAGCTCGAAGCTTTCTTT. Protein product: CAIPRGELEAFF.

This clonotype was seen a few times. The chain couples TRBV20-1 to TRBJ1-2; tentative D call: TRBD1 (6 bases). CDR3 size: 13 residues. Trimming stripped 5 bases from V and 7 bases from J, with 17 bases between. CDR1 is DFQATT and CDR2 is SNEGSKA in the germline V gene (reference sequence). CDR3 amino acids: CSAGTGTWGGYTF. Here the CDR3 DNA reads TGCAGTGCTGGGACCGGGACATGGGGTGGCTACACCTTC.

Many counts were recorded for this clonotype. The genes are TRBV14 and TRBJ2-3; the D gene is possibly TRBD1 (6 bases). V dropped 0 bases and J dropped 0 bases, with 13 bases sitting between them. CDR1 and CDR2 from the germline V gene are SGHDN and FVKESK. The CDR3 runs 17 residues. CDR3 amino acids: CASSQDTGYPSTDTQYF. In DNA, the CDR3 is TGTGCCAGCAGCCAAGACACAGGGTATCCTAGCACAGATACGCAGTATTTT. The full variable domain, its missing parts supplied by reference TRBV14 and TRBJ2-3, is EAGVTQFPSHSVIEKGQTVTLRCDPISGHDNLYWYRRVMGKEIKFLLHFVKESKQDESGMPNNRFLAERTGGTYSTLKVQPAELEDSGVYFCASSQDTGYPSTDTQYFGPGTRLTVL.

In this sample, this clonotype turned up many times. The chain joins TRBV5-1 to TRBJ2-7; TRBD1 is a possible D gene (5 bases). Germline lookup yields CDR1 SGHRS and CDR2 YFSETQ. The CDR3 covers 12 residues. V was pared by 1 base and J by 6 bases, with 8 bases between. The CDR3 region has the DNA TGCGCCAGCAGCTTGTCAGGGTCCGAGCAGTACTTC. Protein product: CASSLSGSEQYF.

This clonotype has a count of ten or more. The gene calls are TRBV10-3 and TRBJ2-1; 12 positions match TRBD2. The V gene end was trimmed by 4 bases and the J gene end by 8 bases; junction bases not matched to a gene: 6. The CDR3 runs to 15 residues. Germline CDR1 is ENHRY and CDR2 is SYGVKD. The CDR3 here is CAISGSTSGSYEQFF. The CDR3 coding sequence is TGTGCCATCAGTGGTTCGACTAGCGGGAGCTATGAGCAGTTCTTC.

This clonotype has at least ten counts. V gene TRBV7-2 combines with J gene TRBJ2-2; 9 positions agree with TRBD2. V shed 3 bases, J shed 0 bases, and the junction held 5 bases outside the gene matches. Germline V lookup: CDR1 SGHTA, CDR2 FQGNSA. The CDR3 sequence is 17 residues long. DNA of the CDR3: TGTGCCAGCAGCTTCCCTAGGACTAGCGCGAACACCGGGGAGCTGTTTTTT. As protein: CASSFPRTSANTGELFF.

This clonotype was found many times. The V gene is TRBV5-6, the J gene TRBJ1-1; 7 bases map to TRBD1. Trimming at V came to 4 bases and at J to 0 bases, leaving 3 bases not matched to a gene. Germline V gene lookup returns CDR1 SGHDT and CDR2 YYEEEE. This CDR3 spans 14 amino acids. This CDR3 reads CASSRGQLNTEAFF. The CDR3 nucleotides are TGTGCCAGCAGCCGGGGACAGCTGAACACTGAAGCTTTCTTT.

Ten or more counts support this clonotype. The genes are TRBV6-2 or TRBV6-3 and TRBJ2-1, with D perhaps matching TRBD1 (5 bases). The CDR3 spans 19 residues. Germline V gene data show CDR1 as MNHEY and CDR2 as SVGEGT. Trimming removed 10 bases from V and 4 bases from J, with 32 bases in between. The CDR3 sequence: CATQPDTIRIGYLYNEQFF. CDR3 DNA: TGTGCCACCCAGCCGGACACAATTCGTATTGGATACTTGTACAATGAGCAGTTCTTC.

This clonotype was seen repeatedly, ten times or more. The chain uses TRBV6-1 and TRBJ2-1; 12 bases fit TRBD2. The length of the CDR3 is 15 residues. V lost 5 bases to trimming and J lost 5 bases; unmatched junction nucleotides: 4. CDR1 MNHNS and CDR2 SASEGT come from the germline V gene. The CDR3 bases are TGTGCCAGCAGTCCTAGCGGGGGGGGTAACAATGAGCAGTTCTTC. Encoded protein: CASSPSGGGNNEQFF.

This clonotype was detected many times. This chain's CDR3 is CASSLELGTGDEQYF. The CDR3 DNA follows: TGTGCCAGCAGCTTAGAACTGGGGACAGGGGACGAGCAGTACTTC. The rearrangement uses TRBV11-3 and TRBJ2-7; 10 nucleotides agree with TRBD1. CDR1 and CDR2 from the germline V gene are SGHNT and YENEEA. CDR3 length: 15 residues. Trimming took 0 bases from V and 5 from J; bases not matched to a gene: 4.

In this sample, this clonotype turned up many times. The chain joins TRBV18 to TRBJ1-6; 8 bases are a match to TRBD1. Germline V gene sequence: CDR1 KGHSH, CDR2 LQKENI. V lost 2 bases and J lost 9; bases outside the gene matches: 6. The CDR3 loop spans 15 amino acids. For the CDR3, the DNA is TGTGCCAGCTCACCAGGACAGGGCGTGGGTTCACCCCTCCACTTT. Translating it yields CASSPGQGVGSPLHF.

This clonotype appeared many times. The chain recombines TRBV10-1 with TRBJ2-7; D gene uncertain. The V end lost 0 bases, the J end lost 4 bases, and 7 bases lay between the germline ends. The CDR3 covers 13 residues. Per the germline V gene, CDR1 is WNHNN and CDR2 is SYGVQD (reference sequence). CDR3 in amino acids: CASSESWGYEQYF. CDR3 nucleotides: TGCGCCAGCAGTGAGTCTTGGGGTTACGAGCAGTACTTC.

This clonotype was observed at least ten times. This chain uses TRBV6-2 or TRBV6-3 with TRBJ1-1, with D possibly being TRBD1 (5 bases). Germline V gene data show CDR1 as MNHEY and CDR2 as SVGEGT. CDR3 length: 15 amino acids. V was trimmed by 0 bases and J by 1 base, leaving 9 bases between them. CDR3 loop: CASSYSRTKNTEAFF. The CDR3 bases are TGTGCCAGCAGTTACTCGAGGACAAAGAACACTGAAGCTTTCTTT.

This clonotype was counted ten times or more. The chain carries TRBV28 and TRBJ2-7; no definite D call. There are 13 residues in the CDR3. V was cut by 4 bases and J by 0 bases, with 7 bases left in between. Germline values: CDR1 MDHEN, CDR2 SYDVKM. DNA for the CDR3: TGTGCCAGCAGTTCCCCCCTCTCCTACGAGCAGTACTTC. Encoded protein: CASSSPLSYEQYF.

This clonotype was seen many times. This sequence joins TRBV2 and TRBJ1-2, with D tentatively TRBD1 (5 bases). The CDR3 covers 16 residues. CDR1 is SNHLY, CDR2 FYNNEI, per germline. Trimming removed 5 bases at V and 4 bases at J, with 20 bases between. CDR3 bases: TGTGCCAGCAGTTCTTTAACAGGAGCGAATTTCTATGGCTACACCTTC. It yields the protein CASSSLTGANFYGYTF.

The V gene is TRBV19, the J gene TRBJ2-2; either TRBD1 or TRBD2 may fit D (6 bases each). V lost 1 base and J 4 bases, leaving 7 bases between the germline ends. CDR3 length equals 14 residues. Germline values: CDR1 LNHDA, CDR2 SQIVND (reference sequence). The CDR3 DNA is TGTGCCAGTAGTATAGGGGGGGCCACCGGGGAGCTGTTTTTT. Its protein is CASSIGGATGELFF.

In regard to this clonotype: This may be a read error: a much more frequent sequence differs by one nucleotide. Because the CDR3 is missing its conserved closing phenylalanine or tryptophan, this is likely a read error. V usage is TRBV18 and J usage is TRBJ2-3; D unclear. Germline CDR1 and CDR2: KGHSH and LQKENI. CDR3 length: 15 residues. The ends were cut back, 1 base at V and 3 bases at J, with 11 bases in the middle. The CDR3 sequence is CASSPQGAMTDTQYC. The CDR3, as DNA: TGTGCCAGCTCACCACAAGGCGCCATGACAGATACGCAGTATTGT.

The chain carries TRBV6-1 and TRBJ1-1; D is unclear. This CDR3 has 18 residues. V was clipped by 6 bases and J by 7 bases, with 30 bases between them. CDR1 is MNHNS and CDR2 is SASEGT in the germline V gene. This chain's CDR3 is CASSRNTLSASGGDEAFF. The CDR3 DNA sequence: TGTGCCAGCAGCCGCAATACGTTATCGGCAAGTGGTGGGGATGAAGCTTTCTTT.

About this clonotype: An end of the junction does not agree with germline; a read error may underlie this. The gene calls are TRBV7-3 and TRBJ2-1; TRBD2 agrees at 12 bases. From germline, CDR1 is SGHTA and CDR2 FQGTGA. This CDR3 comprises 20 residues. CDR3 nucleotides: TGCGCCAGCAGCCTCCTAAGCTCGACTAGCGGGGGCCCCTCCTACAATGAGCAGTTCTTC. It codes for CASSLLSSTSGGPSYNEQFF.